What follows describes a single T cell receptor (beta chain). This entry is derived from a study of blood T cell repertoires in COVID-19. The overall study: Collection of acute and convalescent COVID-19 samples took place in the United States, Italy and Spain.

Per germline, CDR1 SNHLY and CDR2 FYNNEI. The V and J ends lost 6 bases and 0 bases, in that order; junction bases with no gene match: 4. The CDR3 spans 15 residues. Here immunoSEQ multiplex PCR was the method, and the copy in TCRdb shows in-frame clones only, minus some. The repertoire holds roughly 290,000 clones, with roughly 85% as singletons. The sequenced material came from PBMCs or T cells enriched from blood (not recorded which). The source is a woman aged 40 to 50 who had recovered from COVID-19. V is TRBV2 and J is TRBJ2-1; 8 bases fit TRBD2. As DNA, the CDR3 is TGTGCCAGCAGGGGCGGGGGGAGCTCCTACAATGAGCAGTTCTTC. This sequence encodes CASRGGGSSYNEQFF.